Presented here are 11 T cell receptor beta chains from one specimen sequenced in a study of blood T cell repertoires in COVID-19. The protocol was immunoSEQ multiplex PCR, while the TCRdb copy is restricted to in-frame clones and leaves out a portion. The sample contains 90,000 to 110,000 clones, under 80% of which appear only once. Input material: peripheral blood. These receptors came from a woman between 70 and 85 years old with acute or convalescent COVID-19.

There are a few counts of this clone. CDR3 DNA sequence: TGTGCCATCGGTGGGACTAGCGGGGGTGGTCACATTCAGTACTTC. Its translation: CAIGGTSGGGHIQYF. The chain combines TRBV10-3 with TRBJ2-4, with 14 bases lining up with TRBD2. Trimming removed 8 bases from V and 8 bases from J; junction bases left unmatched: 8. Germline lookup yields CDR1 ENHRY and CDR2 SYGVKD. This CDR3 contains 15 residues.

The V and J genes are TRBV12-2 and TRBJ1-5; the D call of TRBD1 is as the table states it, not checked on the DNA. TRBV12-2 counts as a pseudogene. The CDR3 length is 18 residues. The DNA of the CDR3 is TGTGCAAGTCGCTTAGGAATGGGTAGGCTAGGGGGCAATCAGCCCCAGCATTTT. The encoded protein is CASRLGMGRLGGNQPQHF.

This chain connects TRBV28 to TRBJ2-5, with 7 bases lining up with TRBD1. CDR3 length equals 15 residues. Germline CDR1 is MDHEN and CDR2 is SYDVKM. V lost 6 bases, J lost 3 bases, and 10 bases stayed unmatched. CDR3 loop: CASSFSIGTEETQYF. The CDR3 region has the DNA TGTGCCAGCAGCTTCTCAATCGGGACAGAAGAGACCCAGTACTTC.

This chain links TRBV5-4 with TRBJ2-2, with 7 nucleotides matching TRBD2. V gave up 5 bases and J gave up 1 base; unmatched junction bases: 8. The CDR3 has 16 amino acids. The V gene's germline CDR1 is SGHNT and CDR2 YYREEE (reference sequence). The CDR3 DNA is TGTGCCAGCAGGTCAGACGAGCGGGGGAACACCGGGGAGCTGTTTTTT. It specifies CASRSDERGNTGELFF.

The chain has TRBV12-5 and TRBJ2-2; D ambiguous. The CDR3 spans 13 residues. The germline gives CDR1 LGHNT, CDR2 FRNRAP. V lost 6 bases to trimming and J lost 4 bases, with 9 bases between them. DNA of the CDR3: TGTGCTAGTGGAGCAGGTTTCACCGGGGAGCTGTTTTTT. Encoded protein: CASGAGFTGELFF.

For this clone: The junction does not match germline at one end; this may be a read error. The chain carries TRBV9 and TRBJ2-1, with 9 bases matching TRBD2. Germline lookup yields CDR1 SGDLS and CDR2 YYNGEE. The CDR3 has 15 residues. CDR3 DNA: TGTGCCAGCAGCGTAGCCGGGACTAGCTACGATGAGCAGTTCTTC. Protein: CASSVAGTSYDEQFF.

The table lists this clone with a count of one. The chain joins TRBV7-9 to TRBJ2-2; D may be TRBD2 (5 bases). The CDR3 has 16 residues. V lost 2 bases, J lost 2 bases, and 12 bases lay in between. Looked up from germline, CDR1 is SEHNR and CDR2 is FQNEAQ (reference sequence). For the CDR3, the DNA is TGTGCCAGCAGCTTAAGCTCGGGGATAAACACCGGGGAGCTGTTTTTT. Its translation is CASSLSSGINTGELFF.

The chain carries TRBV5-1 and TRBJ2-7; D is possibly TRBD2 (5 bases). The V gene's germline CDR1 is SGHRS and CDR2 YFSETQ. The CDR3 contains 13 residues. Deletions cut 0 bases from V and 4 bases from J, with 8 bases between. CDR3 nucleotides: TGCGCCAGCAGCTTGGCCACGGGGTACGAGCAGTACTTC. This sequence encodes CASSLATGYEQYF.

The chain recombines TRBV6-6 with TRBJ1-5; D is unresolved. V gave up 8 bases and J gave up 3 bases, with 20 bases separating them. The CDR3 length is 16 residues. Germline CDR1 and CDR2: MNHNY and SVGAGI (reference sequence). The CDR3 sequence is CASREWEGPSNQPQHF. The CDR3 region has the DNA TGTGCCAGCCGCGAGTGGGAGGGCCCCTCCAATCAGCCCCAGCATTTT.

The chain links TRBV30 to TRBJ2-6; possibly TRBD2 for D (6 bases). CDR3 length: 15 residues. CDR1 and CDR2 from the germline V gene are GTSNPN and SVGIG (reference sequence). V gave up 3 bases and J gave up 2 bases, with 11 bases separating them. CDR3: CAWSPGGAGANVLTF. The DNA for the CDR3 is TGTGCCTGGAGCCCCGGGGGTGCTGGGGCCAACGTCCTGACTTTC.

The chain joins TRBV18 to TRBJ1-5; D might be TRBD1 (6 bases). V lost 2 bases, J lost 3 bases, and 11 bases lay in between. Germline CDR1 KGHSH, CDR2 LQKENI. This CDR3 comprises 15 residues. The CDR3 DNA is TGTGCCAGCTCACCAGGGCAGGGGCTCAATCAGCCCCAGCATTTT. Translated: CASSPGQGLNQPQHF.